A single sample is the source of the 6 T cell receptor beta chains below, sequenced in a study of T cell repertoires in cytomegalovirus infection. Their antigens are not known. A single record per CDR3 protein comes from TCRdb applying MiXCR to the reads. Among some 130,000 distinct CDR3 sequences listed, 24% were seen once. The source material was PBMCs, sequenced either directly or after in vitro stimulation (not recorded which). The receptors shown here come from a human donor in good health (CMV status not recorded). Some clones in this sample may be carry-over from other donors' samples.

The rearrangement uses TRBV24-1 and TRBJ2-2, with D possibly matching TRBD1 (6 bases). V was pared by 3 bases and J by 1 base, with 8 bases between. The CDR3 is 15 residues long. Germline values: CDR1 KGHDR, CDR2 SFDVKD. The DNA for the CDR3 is TGTGCCACCAGTGATCAGGGGAGGAACACCGGGGAGCTGTTTTTT. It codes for CATSDQGRNTGELFF.

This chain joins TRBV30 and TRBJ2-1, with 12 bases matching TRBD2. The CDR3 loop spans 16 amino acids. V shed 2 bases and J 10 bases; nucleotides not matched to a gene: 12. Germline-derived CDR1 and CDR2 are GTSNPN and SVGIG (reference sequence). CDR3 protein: CAWSPLAGGGTWEQFF. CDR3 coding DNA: TGTGCCTGGAGTCCCCTAGCGGGAGGGGGTACGTGGGAGCAGTTCTTC.

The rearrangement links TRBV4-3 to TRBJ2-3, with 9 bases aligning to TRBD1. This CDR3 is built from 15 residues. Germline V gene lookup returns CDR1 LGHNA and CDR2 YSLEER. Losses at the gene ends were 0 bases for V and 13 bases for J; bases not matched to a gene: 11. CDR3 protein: CASSQDQWTGDPEYF. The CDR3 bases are TGCGCCAGCAGCCAAGATCAATGGACAGGGGACCCCGAGTATTTT.

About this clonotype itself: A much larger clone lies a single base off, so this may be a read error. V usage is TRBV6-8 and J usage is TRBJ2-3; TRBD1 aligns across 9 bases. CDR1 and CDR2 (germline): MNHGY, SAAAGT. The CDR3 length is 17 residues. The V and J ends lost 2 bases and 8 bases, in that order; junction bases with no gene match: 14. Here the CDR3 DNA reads TGTGCCAGCAGTTACCATCGTCCGGACAGGGGTCCAGGTACGCAGTATTTT. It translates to CASSYHRPDRGPGTQYF.

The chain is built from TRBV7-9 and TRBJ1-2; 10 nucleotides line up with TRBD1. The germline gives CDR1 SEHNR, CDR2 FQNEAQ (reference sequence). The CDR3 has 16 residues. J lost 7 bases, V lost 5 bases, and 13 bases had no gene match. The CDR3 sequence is CASSPRDRGFVGGYTF. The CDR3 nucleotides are TGTGCCAGCAGCCCCCGGGACAGGGGATTTGTTGGTGGCTACACCTTC.

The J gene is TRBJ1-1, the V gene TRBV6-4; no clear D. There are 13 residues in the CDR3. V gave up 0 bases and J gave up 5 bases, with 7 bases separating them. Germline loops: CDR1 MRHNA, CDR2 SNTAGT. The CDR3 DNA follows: TGTGCCAGCAGTGACTCTTACGGTACTGAAGCTTTCTTT. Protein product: CASSDSYGTEAFF.